Listed here is a single T cell receptor beta chain. These data come from a study of CD8 T cells in Susac syndrome. Sequencing of TCR beta was carried out in blood CD8+ and CD4+ T cells. TEMRA cells underwent FACS enrichment and CD8+ and CD4+ T cells underwent negative isolation. Germline V gene sequence: CDR1 SEHNR, CDR2 FQNEAQ (reference sequence). The CDR3 is made up of 12 amino acids. V lost 5 bases and J 7 bases, leaving 9 bases between the germline ends. After extraction with the RNeasy kit, about 0.5 to 1 ug of the RNA was reverse transcribed using random hexamers. TCRdb used MiXCR to reprocess the immunoSEQ multiplex PCR reads, holding one entry per CDR3 protein. The table lists fewer than 90,000 distinct CDR3 sequences, approximately 95% of them singletons, with around 0.45% in the top ten.

The rearrangement joins TRBV7-9 to TRBJ1-5; D is unresolved. Sequencing was carried out using CD8+ T cells from PBMCs. The source of this sequence is a human donor with Susac syndrome. The CDR3 nucleotides are TGTGCCAGCAGCGTCCCCGGCCAGCCCCAGCATTTT. This encodes CASSVPGQPQHF.